This T cell receptor (beta chain) was sequenced in a study of graft-versus-host responses after intestinal transplantation (dated by TCRdb to the early 2020s). A note on the overall study: The transplants that recipients received were multivisceral, liver-intestinal, or isolated intestinal. Instead of going to the commercial service, samples from a few later patients were sequenced in-house on an Illumina MiSeq and processed with MiXCR. All recipients received anti-thymocyte globulin induction followed by maintenance tacrolimus and steroids for around three years. Donor T cell macrochimerism was defined as a peak of at least 4% donor T cells among recipient peripheral blood mononuclear cells. After intestinal transplantation, graft-versus-host and host-versus-graft alloreactive T cell clones were followed in the graft, circulation and bone marrow using bulk TCR-beta CDR3 sequencing. The cohort enrolled approximately 24 intestinal transplant recipients, one of whom was a retransplant, and a few patients without pretransplant specimens were excluded. To identify alloreactive clones, pre-transplant mixed lymphocyte reaction products were sequenced and compared with unstimulated pre-transplant donor and recipient T cells.

The time point tag for this specimen amounts to: cells obtained before transplantation from donor or recipient. CD3+CD4+ and CD3+CD8+ populations were FACS-sorted from unstimulated pre-transplant donor and recipient cells taken from spleen or lymph nodes. Library preparation employed the immunoSEQ multiplex PCR assay. For most patients, genomic DNA was isolated with the Qiagen DNeasy Blood and Tissue Kit and shipped frozen to Adaptive Biotechnologies for TCR sequencing. For most patients, genomic DNA was subjected to high-throughput TCR-beta CDR3 sequencing by Adaptive Biotechnologies. Per the authors' processing: Adaptive's ImmunoSEQ software was the source of the TCR sequencing data for about 20 patients, while a few other patients were processed with MiXCR and VDJtools. To correct CD4 versus CD8 sorting errors, any sequence found in both subsets at a frequency ratio below 5:1 was removed. CDR3 nucleotide sequences shared by donor and recipient were removed because the origin of these sequences could not be assigned. To count as alloreactive, a clone needed at least 2-fold expansion over unstimulated cells and a minimum CFSE-low frequency of 0.002% (template counts) or 0.001% (read counts). Clones detected in sequenced pre-transplant spleen, lymph node, or MLR CFSE-low populations of the donor or recipient were defined as mappable. Cumulative frequency of alloreactive clones was calculated as a percentage of all sequences weighted by copy number. TCRdb stores this immuneACCESS table with in-frame sequences only. Part of the clones is absent; in the studies checked, under half of the shortfall reflects unresolved V genes, and no reason is known for the rest. Clone size and the V and J calls come from that table; the DNA yielded D and trimming. Counted in this sample were over 100,000 clones; more than 90% of them appeared once. The ten largest account for 0.23% of the sample.

What the research found in general, with its limitations: GvH clones were found in recipient bone marrow, and some of the GvH clones appeared earlier in ileal mucosa or blood, which is consistent with an intestinal mucosal origin. High GvH to HvG T cell clonal ratios were observed in the allografts of patients with donor T cell macrochimerism. Peak levels of circulating GvH clones were associated with declines in HvG clones early after transplant. The conclusions were limited by the relatively low number and heterogeneity of the intestinal transplant patients.

The germline V gene (reference sequence) gives CDR1 as GTSNPN and CDR2 as SVGIG. Including cysteine and phenylalanine, the CDR3 has 16 amino acids. Of all the DNA, just the CDR3 is kept, 48 bases in frame from base 1. V has 2 bases trimmed and J has 6 bases trimmed; junction bases matching no gene number 7. Remarks on this clone: The specificity of this receptor is unknown. Base qualities are not recorded, but no much larger clone differs from it by a single base.

This clonotype was sampled from a human donor who was the organ donor for an intestinal transplant. The rearrangement joined TRBV30 to TRBJ2-7, with TRBD2 matching 16 junction bases. Sequences were derived from unstimulated CD4+ T cells sorted from spleen or lymph node cells, sampled before transplant. The CDR3 protein sequence reads: CAWSLGTSGRAREQYF. In nucleotides, the sequence is TGTGCCTGGAGTTTGGGGACTAGCGGGAGGGCCCGCGAGCAGTACTTC.